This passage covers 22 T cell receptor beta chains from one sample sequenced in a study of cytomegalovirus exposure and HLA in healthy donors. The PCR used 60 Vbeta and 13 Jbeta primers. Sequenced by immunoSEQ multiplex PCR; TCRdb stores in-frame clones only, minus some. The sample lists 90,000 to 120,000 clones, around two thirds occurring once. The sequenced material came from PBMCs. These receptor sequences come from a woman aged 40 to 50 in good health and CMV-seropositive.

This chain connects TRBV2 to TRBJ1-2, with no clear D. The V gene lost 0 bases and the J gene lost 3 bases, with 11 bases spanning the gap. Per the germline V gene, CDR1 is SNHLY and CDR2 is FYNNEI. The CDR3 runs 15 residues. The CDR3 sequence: CASSEARVSYYGYTF. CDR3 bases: TGTGCCAGCAGTGAAGCGCGGGTTTCCTACTATGGCTACACCTTC. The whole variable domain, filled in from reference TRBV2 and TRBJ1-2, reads EPEVTQTPSHQVTQMGQEVILRCVPISNHLYFYWYRQILGQKVEFLVSFYNNEISEKSEIFDDQFSVERPDGSNFTLKIRSTKLEDSAMYFCASSEARVSYYGYTFGSGTRLTVV.

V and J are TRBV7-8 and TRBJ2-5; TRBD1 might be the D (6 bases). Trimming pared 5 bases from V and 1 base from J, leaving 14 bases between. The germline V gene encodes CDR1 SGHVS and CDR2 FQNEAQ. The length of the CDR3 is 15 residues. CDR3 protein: CASSLNRDTQETQYF. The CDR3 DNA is TGTGCCAGCAGCCTAAATCGGGACACCCAAGAGACCCAGTACTTC.

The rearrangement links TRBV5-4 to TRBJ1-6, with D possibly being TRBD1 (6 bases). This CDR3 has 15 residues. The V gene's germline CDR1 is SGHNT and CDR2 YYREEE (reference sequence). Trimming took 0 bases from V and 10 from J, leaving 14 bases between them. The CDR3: CASSLVGQRNSPLHF. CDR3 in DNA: TGTGCCAGCAGCTTGGTAGGACAGAGGAACTCACCCCTCCACTTT.

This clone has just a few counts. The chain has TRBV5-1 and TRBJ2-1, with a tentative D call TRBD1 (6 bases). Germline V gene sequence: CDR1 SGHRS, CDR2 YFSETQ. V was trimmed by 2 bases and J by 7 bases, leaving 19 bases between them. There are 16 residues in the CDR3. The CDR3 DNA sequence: TGCGCCAGCAGCTTTAACCAGGGGCGGTTGGGGAATGAGCAGTTCTTC. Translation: CASSFNQGRLGNEQFF.

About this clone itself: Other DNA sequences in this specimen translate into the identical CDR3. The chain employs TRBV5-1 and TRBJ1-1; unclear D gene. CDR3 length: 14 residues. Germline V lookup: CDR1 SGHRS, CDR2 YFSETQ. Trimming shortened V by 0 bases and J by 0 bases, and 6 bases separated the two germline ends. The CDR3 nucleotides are TGCGCCAGCAGCTTGGGAACAGTGAACACTGAAGCTTTCTTT. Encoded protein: CASSLGTVNTEAFF. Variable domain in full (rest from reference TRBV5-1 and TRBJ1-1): KAGVTQTPRYLIKTRGQQVTLSCSPISGHRSVSWYQQTPGQGLQFLFEYFSETQRNKGNFPGRFSGRQFSNSRSEMNVSTLELGDSALYLCASSLGTVNTEAFFGQGTRLTVV.

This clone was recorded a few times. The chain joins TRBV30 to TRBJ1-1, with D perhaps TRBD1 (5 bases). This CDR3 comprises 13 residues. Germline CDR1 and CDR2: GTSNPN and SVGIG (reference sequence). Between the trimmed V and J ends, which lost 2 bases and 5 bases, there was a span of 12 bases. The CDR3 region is CAWSIQGGTEAFF. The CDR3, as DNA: TGTGCCTGGAGTATCCAGGGTGGTACTGAAGCTTTCTTT.

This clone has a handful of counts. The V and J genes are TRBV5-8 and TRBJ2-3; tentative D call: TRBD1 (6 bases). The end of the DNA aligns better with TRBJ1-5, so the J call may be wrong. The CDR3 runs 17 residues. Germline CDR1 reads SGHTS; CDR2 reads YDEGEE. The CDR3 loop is CASSLAGGPPGTDTQHF. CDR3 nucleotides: TGTGCCAGCAGCTTAGCGGGGGGGCCCCCTGGCACAGATACGCAGCATTTT.

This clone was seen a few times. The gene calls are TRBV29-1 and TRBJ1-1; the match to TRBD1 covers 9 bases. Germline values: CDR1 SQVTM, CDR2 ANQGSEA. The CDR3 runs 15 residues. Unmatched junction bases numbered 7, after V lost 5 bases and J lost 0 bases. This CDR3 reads CSVPRTGDMNTEAFF. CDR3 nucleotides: TGCAGCGTTCCTAGGACAGGGGATATGAACACTGAAGCTTTCTTT. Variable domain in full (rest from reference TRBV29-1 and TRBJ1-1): SAVISQKPSRDICQRGTSLTIQCQVDSQVTMMFWYRQQPGQSLTLIATANQGSEATYESGFVIDKFPISRPNLTFSTLTVSNMSPEDSSIYLCSVPRTGDMNTEAFFGQGTRLTVV.

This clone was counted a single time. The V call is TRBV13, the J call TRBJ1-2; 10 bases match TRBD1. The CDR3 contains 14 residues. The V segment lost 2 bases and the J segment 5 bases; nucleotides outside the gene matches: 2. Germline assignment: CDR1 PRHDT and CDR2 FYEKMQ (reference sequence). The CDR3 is CASSLPGQGYGYTF. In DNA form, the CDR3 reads TGTGCCAGCAGCTTACCGGGACAGGGGTATGGCTACACCTTC.

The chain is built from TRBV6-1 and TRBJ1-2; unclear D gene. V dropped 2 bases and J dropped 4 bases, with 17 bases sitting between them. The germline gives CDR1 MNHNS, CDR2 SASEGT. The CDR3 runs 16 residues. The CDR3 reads CASSEHPQLVSYGYTF. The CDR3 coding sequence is TGTGCCAGCAGTGAACACCCACAGCTCGTTAGCTATGGCTACACCTTC.

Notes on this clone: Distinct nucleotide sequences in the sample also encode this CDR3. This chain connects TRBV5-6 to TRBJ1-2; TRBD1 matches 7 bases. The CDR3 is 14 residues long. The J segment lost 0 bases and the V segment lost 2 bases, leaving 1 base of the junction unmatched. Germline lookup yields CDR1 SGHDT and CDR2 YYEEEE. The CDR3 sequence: CASSLGTANYGYTF. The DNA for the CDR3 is TGTGCCAGCAGCTTAGGGACAGCTAACTATGGCTACACCTTC.

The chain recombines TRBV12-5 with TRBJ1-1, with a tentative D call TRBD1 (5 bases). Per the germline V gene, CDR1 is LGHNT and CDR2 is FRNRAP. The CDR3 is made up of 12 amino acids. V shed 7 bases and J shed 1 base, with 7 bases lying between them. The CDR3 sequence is CASDTGNTEAFF. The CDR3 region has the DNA TGTGCTAGTGATACAGGGAACACTGAAGCTTTCTTT. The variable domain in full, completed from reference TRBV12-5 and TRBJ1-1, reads DARVTQTPRHKVTEMGQEVTMRCQPILGHNTVFWYRQTMMQGLELLAYFRNRAPLDDSGMPKDRFSAEMPDATLATLKIQPSEPRDSAVYFCASDTGNTEAFFGQGTRLTVV.

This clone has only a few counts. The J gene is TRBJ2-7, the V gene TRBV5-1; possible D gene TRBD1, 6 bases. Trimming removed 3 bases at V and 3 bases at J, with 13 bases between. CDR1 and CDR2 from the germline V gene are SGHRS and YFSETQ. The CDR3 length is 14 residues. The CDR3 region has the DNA TGCGCCAGCAGCTGGGCAGGGGTAAGCTACGAGCAGTACTTC. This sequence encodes CASSWAGVSYEQYF.

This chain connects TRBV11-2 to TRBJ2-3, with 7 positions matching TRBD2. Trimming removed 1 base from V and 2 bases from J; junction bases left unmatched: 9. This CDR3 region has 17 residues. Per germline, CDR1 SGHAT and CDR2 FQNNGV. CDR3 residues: CASSLAYAGLITDTQYF. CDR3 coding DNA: TGTGCCAGCAGCTTAGCCTATGCGGGACTAATCACAGATACGCAGTATTTT.

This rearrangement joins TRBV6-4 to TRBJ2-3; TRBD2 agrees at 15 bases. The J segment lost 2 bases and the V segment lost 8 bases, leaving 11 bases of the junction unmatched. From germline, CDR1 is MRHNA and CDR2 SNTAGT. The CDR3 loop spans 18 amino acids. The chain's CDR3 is CASGRPGTSGGYTDTQYF. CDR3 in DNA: TGTGCCAGCGGTAGGCCCGGGACTAGCGGGGGGTACACAGATACGCAGTATTTT.

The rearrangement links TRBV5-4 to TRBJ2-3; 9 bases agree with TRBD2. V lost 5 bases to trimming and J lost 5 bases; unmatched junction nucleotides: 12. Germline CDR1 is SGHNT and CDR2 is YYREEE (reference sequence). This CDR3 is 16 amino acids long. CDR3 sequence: CASSLKLAGPVDTQYF. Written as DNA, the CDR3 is TGTGCCAGCAGTTTGAAACTAGCGGGCCCTGTAGATACGCAGTATTTT.

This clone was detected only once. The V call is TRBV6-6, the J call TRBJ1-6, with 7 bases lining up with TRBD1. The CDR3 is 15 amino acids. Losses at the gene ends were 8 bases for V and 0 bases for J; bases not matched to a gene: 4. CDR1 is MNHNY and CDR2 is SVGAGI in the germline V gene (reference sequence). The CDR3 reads CASGRDSSYNSPLHF. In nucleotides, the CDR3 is TGTGCCAGCGGACGGGACAGCTCCTATAATTCACCCCTCCACTTT.

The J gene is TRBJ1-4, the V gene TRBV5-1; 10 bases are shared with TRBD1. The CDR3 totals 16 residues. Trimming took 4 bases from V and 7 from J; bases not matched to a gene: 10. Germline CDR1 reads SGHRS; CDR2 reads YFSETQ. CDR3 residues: CASSELGTGAGEKLFF. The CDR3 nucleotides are TGCGCCAGCAGCGAACTGGGGACAGGGGCGGGTGAAAAACTGTTTTTT. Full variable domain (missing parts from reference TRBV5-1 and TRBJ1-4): KAGVTQTPRYLIKTRGQQVTLSCSPISGHRSVSWYQQTPGQGLQFLFEYFSETQRNKGNFPGRFSGRQFSNSRSEMNVSTLELGDSALYLCASSELGTGAGEKLFFGSGTQLSVL.

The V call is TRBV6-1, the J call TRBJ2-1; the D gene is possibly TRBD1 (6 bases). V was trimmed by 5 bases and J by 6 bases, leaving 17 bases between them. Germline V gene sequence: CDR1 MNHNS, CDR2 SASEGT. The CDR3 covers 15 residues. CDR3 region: CASSKPPKDSNEQFF. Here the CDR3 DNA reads TGTGCCAGCAGTAAACCCCCGAAGGACAGCAATGAGCAGTTCTTC.

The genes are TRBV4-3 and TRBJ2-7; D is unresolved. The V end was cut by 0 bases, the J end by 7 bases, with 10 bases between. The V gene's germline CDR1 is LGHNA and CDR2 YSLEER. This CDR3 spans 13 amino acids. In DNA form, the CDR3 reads TGCGCCAGCAGCCAAGATTGGGCCCGGGAGCAGTACTTC. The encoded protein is CASSQDWAREQYF.

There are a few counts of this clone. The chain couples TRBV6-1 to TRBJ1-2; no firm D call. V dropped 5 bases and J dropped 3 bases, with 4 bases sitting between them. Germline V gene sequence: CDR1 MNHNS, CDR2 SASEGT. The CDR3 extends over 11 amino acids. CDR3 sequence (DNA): TGTGCCAGCAGTCAGGACTATGGCTACACCTTC. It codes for CASSQDYGYTF.

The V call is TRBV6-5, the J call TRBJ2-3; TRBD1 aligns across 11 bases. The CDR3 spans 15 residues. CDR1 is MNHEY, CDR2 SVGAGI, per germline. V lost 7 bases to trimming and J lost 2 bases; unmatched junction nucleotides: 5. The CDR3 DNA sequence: TGTGCCAGCAAAGGACAGGGGGCCCTCACAGATACGCAGTATTTT. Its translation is CASKGQGALTDTQYF.